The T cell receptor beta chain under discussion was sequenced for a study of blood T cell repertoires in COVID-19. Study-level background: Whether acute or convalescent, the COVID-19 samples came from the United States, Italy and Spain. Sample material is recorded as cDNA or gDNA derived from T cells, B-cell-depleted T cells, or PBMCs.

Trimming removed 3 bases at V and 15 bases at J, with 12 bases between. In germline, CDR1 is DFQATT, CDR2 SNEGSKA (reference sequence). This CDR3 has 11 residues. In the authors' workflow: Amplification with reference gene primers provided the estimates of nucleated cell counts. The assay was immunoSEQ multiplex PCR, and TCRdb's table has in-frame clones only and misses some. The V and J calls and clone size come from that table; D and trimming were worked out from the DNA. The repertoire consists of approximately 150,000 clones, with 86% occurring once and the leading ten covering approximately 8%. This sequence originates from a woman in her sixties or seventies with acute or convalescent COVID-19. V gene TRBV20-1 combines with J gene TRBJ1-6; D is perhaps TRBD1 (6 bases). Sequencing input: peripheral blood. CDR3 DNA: TGCAGTGCTAGTATCGTGACAGGCCTCCACTTT. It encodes CSASIVTGLHF.